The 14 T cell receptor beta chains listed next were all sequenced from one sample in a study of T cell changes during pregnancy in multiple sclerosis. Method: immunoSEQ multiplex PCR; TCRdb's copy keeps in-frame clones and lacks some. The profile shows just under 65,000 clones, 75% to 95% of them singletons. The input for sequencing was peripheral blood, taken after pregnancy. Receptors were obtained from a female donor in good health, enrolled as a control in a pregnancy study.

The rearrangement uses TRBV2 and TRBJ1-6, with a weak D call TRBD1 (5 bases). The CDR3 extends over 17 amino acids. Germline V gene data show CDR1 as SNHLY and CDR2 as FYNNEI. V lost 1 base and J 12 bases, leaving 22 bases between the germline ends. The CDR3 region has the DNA TGTGCCAGCAGTGAAGGTGTGTCTGGGGACTTTCTGCAACCCCTCCACTTT. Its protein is CASSEGVSGDFLQPLHF.

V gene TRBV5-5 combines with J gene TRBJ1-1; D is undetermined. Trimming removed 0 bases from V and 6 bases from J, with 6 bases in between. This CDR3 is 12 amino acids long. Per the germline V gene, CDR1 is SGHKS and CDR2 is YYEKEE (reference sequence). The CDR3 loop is CASSLAGSEAFF. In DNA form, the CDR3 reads TGTGCCAGCAGCTTGGCGGGGTCTGAAGCTTTCTTT.

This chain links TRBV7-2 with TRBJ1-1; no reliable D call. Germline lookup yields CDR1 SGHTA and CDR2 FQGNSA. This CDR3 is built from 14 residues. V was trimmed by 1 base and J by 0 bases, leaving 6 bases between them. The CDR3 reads CASSLGVMNTEAFF. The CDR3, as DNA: TGTGCCAGCAGCTTAGGAGTAATGAACACTGAAGCTTTCTTT. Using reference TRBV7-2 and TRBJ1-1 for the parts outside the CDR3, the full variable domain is GAGVSQSPSNKVTEKGKDVELRCDPISGHTALYWYRQSLGQGLEFLIYFQGNSAPDKSGLPSDRFSAERTGGSVSTLTIQRTQQEDSAVYLCASSLGVMNTEAFFGQGTRLTVV.

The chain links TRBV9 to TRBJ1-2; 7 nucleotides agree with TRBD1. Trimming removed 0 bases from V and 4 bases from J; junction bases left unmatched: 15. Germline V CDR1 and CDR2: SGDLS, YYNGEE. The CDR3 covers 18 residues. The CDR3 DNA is TGTGCCAGCAGCGTAGCTTTGAGGACAGGCTTACCCTCCTATGGCTACACCTTC. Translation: CASSVALRTGLPSYGYTF.

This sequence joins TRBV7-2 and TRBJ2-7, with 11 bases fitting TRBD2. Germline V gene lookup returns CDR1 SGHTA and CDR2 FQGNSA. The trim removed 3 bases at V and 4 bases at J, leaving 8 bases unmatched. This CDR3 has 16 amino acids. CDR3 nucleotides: TGTGCCAGCAGCTTTTCCATAGCGGGGGGGCAGTACGAGCAGTACTTC. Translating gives CASSFSIAGGQYEQYF.

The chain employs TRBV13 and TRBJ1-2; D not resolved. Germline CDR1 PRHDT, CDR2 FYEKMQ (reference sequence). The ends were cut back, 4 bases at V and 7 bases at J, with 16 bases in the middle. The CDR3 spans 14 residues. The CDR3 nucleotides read TGTGCCAGCAGCTCCCTAAACAGTGTAGGTGGCTACACCTTC. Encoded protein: CASSSLNSVGGYTF.

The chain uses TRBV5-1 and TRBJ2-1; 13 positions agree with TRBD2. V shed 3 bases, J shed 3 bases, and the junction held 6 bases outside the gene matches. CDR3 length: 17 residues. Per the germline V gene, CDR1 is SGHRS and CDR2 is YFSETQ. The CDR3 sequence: CASSYGTSGVGYNEQFF. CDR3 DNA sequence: TGCGCCAGCAGCTACGGGACTAGCGGGGTCGGCTACAATGAGCAGTTCTTC.

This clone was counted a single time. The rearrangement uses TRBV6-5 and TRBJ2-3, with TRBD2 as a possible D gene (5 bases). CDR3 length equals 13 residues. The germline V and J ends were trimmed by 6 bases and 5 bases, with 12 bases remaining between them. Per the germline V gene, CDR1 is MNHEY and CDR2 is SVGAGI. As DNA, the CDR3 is TGTGCCAGCAGGACTGGTGCGGGAGATACGCAGTATTTT. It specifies CASRTGAGDTQYF.

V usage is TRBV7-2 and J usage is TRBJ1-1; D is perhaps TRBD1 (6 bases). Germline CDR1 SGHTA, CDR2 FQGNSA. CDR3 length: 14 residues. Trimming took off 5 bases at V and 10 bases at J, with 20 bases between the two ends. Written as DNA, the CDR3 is TGTGCCAGCAGCCTCGGGCAGGTGGGGGCCGGAGCTTTCTTT. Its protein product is CASSLGQVGAGAFF.

The CDR3 loop reads CASSLDGGAFYGYTF. The CDR3, as DNA: TGTGCCAGCAGCCTAGATGGGGGGGCTTTCTATGGCTACACCTTC. The chain is built from TRBV7-2 and TRBJ1-2; D is perhaps TRBD1 (6 bases). The CDR3 has 15 amino acids. V lost 5 bases and J lost 4, with 17 bases in between. Germline V gene data show CDR1 as SGHTA and CDR2 as FQGNSA.

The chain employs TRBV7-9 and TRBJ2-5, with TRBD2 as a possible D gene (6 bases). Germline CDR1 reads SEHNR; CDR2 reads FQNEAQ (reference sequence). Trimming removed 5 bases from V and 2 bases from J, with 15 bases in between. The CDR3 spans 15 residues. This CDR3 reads CASSPSGGVQETQYF. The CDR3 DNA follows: TGTGCCAGCAGCCCCAGCGGAGGGGTTCAAGAGACCCAGTACTTC.

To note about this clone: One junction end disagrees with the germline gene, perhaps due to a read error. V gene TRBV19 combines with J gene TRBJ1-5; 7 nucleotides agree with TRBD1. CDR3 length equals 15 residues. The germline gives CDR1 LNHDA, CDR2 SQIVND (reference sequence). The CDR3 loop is CASSISSQGNQPQHF. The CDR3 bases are TGTGCAAGTAGTATATCGTCACAGGGGAATCAGCCCCAGCATTTT.

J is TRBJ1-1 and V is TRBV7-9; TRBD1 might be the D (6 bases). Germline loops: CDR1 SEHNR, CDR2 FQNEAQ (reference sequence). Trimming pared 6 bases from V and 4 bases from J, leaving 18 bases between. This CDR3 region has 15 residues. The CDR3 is CASRGVGTSSTEAFF. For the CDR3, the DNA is TGTGCCAGCAGGGGGGTCGGGACAAGTTCCACTGAAGCTTTCTTT.

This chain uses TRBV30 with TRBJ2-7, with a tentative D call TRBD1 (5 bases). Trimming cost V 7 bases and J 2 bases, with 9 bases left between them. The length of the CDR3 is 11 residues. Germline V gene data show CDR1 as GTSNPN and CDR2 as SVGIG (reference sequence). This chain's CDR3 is CASRGPYEQYF. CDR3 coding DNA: TGTGCCTCAAGGGGCCCCTACGAGCAGTACTTC.